The 32 T cell receptor beta chains presented below share a single source sample, sequenced in a study of T cells after yellow fever vaccination. MiXCR, applied by TCRdb to the 5' RACE reads, yields one record per CDR3 protein. This table holds just under 600,000 distinct CDR3 sequences, roughly 12% found once. This sample comprised PBMCs, obtained on the day of the yellow fever booster vaccination. The receptor source for this set is a man younger than 40 who received the YFV17D yellow fever vaccine.

This rearrangement joins TRBV20-1 to TRBJ2-2; TRBD2 matches 7 bases. CDR3 length: 13 amino acids. Trimming removed 2 bases from V and 7 bases from J; junction bases left unmatched: 4. Per the germline V gene, CDR1 is DFQATT and CDR2 is SNEGSKA (reference sequence). This CDR3 reads CSARSLAVGELFF. Here the CDR3 DNA reads TGCAGTGCTAGAAGTCTAGCGGTCGGGGAGCTGTTTTTT.

The V gene is TRBV9, the J gene TRBJ1-6, with D possibly being TRBD1 (6 bases). V lost 2 bases, J lost 7 bases, and 10 bases lay in between. Germline V gene data show CDR1 as SGDLS and CDR2 as YYNGEE. The CDR3 contains 14 residues. The CDR3 DNA reads TGTGCCAGCAGCGTCCAGGGGACCAATTCACCCCTCCACTTT. Translating gives CASSVQGTNSPLHF. Full variable domain (rest looked up from reference TRBV9 and TRBJ1-6): DSGVTQTPKHLITATGQRVTLRCSPRSGDLSVYWYQQSLDQGLQFLIQYYNGEERAKGNILERFSAQQFPDLHSELNLSSLELGDSALYFCASSVQGTNSPLHFGNGTRLTVT.

The chain employs TRBV5-6 and TRBJ2-3; D is possibly TRBD2 (5 bases). CDR3 length: 15 residues. Between the trimmed V and J ends, which lost 1 base and 2 bases, there was a span of 11 bases. Germline V gene data show CDR1 as SGHDT and CDR2 as YYEEEE. This chain's CDR3 is CASSLIPGNTDTQYF. CDR3 DNA sequence: TGTGCCAGCAGCTTGATTCCGGGAAACACAGATACGCAGTATTTT. The whole variable domain, remainder taken from reference TRBV5-6 and TRBJ2-3, is DAGVTQSPTHLIKTRGQQVTLRCSPKSGHDTVSWYQQALGQGPQFIFQYYEEEERQRGNFPDRFSGHQFPNYSSELNVNALLLGDSALYLCASSLIPGNTDTQYFGPGTRLTVL.

This clonotype showed up just a few times. This chain links TRBV11-2 with TRBJ2-1; TRBD2 aligns across 9 bases. Trimming took 4 bases from V and 5 from J; bases not matched to a gene: 6. Germline V lookup: CDR1 SGHAT, CDR2 FQNNGV. This CDR3 contains 15 residues. The CDR3 sequence is CASSWTASGDNEQFF. The CDR3 bases are TGTGCCAGCAGCTGGACGGCTAGCGGGGACAATGAGCAGTTCTTC. Combining the CDR3 with reference TRBV11-2 and TRBJ2-1 gives the whole variable domain EAGVAQSPRYKIIEKRQSVAFWCNPISGHATLYWYQQILGQGPKLLIQFQNNGVVDDSQLPKDRFSAERLKGVDSTLKIQPAKLEDSAVYLCASSWTASGDNEQFFGPGTRLTVL.

This clonotype was found a few times. The V gene is TRBV5-1, the J gene TRBJ1-6; D is unresolved. Germline V gene lookup returns CDR1 SGHRS and CDR2 YFSETQ. The CDR3 is made up of 12 amino acids. Trimming removed 4 bases from V and 5 bases from J, with 4 bases in between. The CDR3, as DNA: TGCGCCAGCAGCATGGATAATTCACCCCTCCACTTT. It specifies CASSMDNSPLHF.

The chain uses TRBV12-3 or TRBV12-4 and TRBJ1-1; no definite D call. The CDR3 consists of 14 residues. V lost 5 bases to trimming and J lost 2 bases, with 12 bases between them. The chain's CDR3 is CASSASLGNTEAFF. The DNA of the CDR3 is TGTGCCAGCAGTGCCTCCCTGGGAAACACTGAAGCTTTCTTT.

The genes are TRBV13 and TRBJ2-6; TRBD2 matches 10 bases. Germline CDR1 reads PRHDT; CDR2 reads FYEKMQ (reference sequence). This CDR3 comprises 19 residues. V dropped 4 bases and J dropped 0; count of bases not matched to a gene: 9. The CDR3 protein is CASSSPGLASSSGANVLTF. As DNA, the CDR3 is TGTGCCAGCAGCTCCCCGGGACTAGCGTCAAGCTCTGGGGCCAACGTCCTGACTTTC.

Ten or more counts support this clonotype. This chain uses TRBV21-1 with TRBJ2-5; TRBD1, as called in the table, went unchecked against the DNA. TRBV21-1 is a recognized pseudogene. This CDR3 contains 10 residues. The CDR3 coding sequence is TGTGCCTGGGGGGGAGAGACCCAGTACTTC. Translating it yields CAWGGETQYF.

The rearrangement links TRBV9 to TRBJ1-2; D may be TRBD1 (6 bases). The CDR3 runs 15 residues. The V gene lost 4 bases and the J gene lost 4 bases, with 17 bases spanning the gap. CDR1 and CDR2 from the germline V gene are SGDLS and YYNGEE. CDR3 protein: CASSSPQGLTYGYTF. CDR3 coding DNA: TGTGCCAGCAGCTCCCCACAGGGCTTGACCTATGGCTACACCTTC. Based on the CDR3 plus reference TRBV9 and TRBJ1-2, the full variable domain is DSGVTQTPKHLITATGQRVTLRCSPRSGDLSVYWYQQSLDQGLQFLIQYYNGEERAKGNILERFSAQQFPDLHSELNLSSLELGDSALYFCASSSPQGLTYGYTFGSGTRLTVV.

The table lists this clonotype with a few counts. The chain couples TRBV27 to TRBJ2-1; D perhaps matches TRBD1 (6 bases). Trimming took off 7 bases at V and 0 bases at J, with 13 bases between the two ends. The CDR3 is 15 residues long. Germline assignment: CDR1 MNHEY and CDR2 SMNVEV (reference sequence). The CDR3 sequence is CASNVADSSYNEQFF. The CDR3 DNA reads as TGTGCCAGCAATGTGGCGGACAGCTCCTACAATGAGCAGTTCTTC.

A few counts support this clonotype. The chain employs TRBV27 and TRBJ2-5, with D possibly TRBD2 on 6 matching bases. Trimming took 7 bases from V and 7 from J, leaving 22 bases between them. Germline CDR1 and CDR2: MNHEY and SMNVEV (reference sequence). The CDR3 is 15 amino acids. The CDR3, as DNA: TGTGCCAGCAAGGAGGGCCAGACGTCCGGATGGACCCAGTACTTC. The encoded protein is CASKEGQTSGWTQYF.

This sequence joins TRBV6-2 or TRBV6-3 and TRBJ1-5, with D possibly being TRBD1 (5 bases). Looked up from germline, CDR1 is MNHEY and CDR2 is SVGEGT. Deletions cut 7 bases from V and 10 bases from J, with 17 bases between. The length of the CDR3 is 13 residues. The DNA for the CDR3 is TGTGCCAGCATGGATGCGGGGGGAGGCCCCCAGCATTTT. It yields the protein CASMDAGGGPQHF.

V usage is TRBV6-1 and J usage is TRBJ2-5; tentative D call: TRBD2 (6 bases). V dropped 8 bases and J dropped 4 bases, with 14 bases sitting between them. CDR3 length: 13 amino acids. Germline V gene sequence: CDR1 MNHNS, CDR2 SASEGT. The CDR3 protein is CASAGPVGETQYF. As DNA, the CDR3 is TGTGCCAGCGCGGGGCCAGTAGGAGAGACCCAGTACTTC.

The sample holds many counts of this clonotype. This chain uses TRBV18 with TRBJ2-3, with D hard to call. The CDR3 spans 13 residues. The V end lost 2 bases, the J end lost 3 bases, and 6 bases lay between the germline ends. The germline V gene has CDR1 KGHSH and CDR2 LQKENI. The CDR3 DNA is TGTGCCAGCTCACCATCCGGGACAGATACGCAGTATTTT. It is translated as CASSPSGTDTQYF.

This clonotype was seen many times. The chain employs TRBV20-1 and TRBJ2-1; 10 bases match TRBD2. This CDR3 has 13 residues. V lost 4 bases and J lost 8; bases outside the gene matches: 5. CDR1 DFQATT and CDR2 SNEGSKA come from the germline V gene (reference sequence). The CDR3 coding sequence is TGCAGTGCTACTGGGACTAGCGTCCATGAGCAGTTCTTC. Amino acid sequence: CSATGTSVHEQFF.

The rearrangement uses TRBV7-8 and TRBJ2-7; D is perhaps TRBD1 or TRBD2 (5 bases each). This CDR3 has 14 amino acids. Germline CDR1 SGHVS, CDR2 FQNEAQ. V dropped 8 bases and J dropped 0 bases, with 14 bases sitting between them. The CDR3 loop is CASLRGPSSYEQYF. The CDR3, as DNA: TGTGCCAGCTTACGGGGCCCGAGCTCCTACGAGCAGTACTTC.

This clonotype was picked up one time. V and J are TRBV27 and TRBJ1-2, with a possible D match to TRBD1 (6 bases). There are 14 residues in the CDR3. V was shortened by 2 bases and J by 4 bases, with 11 bases between the two germline ends. Germline V gene lookup returns CDR1 MNHEY and CDR2 SMNVEV (reference sequence). The CDR3 DNA reads as TGTGCCAGCAGTTTAAAGGTCAGGGGCTATGGCTACACCTTC. Encoded protein: CASSLKVRGYGYTF.

In this sample, this clonotype turned up many times. The genes are TRBV7-2 and TRBJ2-1; 10 positions agree with TRBD2. Germline trimming cut 1 base from V and 10 bases from J; bases unmatched to any gene: 1. The CDR3 consists of 13 residues. CDR1 SGHTA and CDR2 FQGNSA come from the germline V gene. The CDR3 here is CASSLGLAGEQFF. The CDR3 DNA is TGTGCCAGCAGCTTAGGACTAGCGGGCGAGCAGTTCTTC.

This clonotype has more than one count but fewer than ten. V gene TRBV6-2 or TRBV6-3 combines with J gene TRBJ2-7; D is perhaps TRBD1 or TRBD2 (5 bases each). Germline V gives CDR1 MNHEY, CDR2 SVGEGT. The CDR3 spans 12 residues. CDR3 coding DNA: TGTGGCGCAGGGACCAGCTCCTACGAGCAGTACTTC. This translates into CGAGTSSYEQYF.

V usage is TRBV6-5 and J usage is TRBJ2-2, with D perhaps matching TRBD1 or TRBD2 (5 bases each). The CDR3 is 19 residues long. Trimming stripped 1 base from V and 0 bases from J, with 18 bases between. Germline V gives CDR1 MNHEY, CDR2 SVGAGI. CDR3 protein: CASSYLGRARETNTGELFF. CDR3 nucleotide sequence: TGTGCCAGCAGTTACTTGGGCAGGGCGAGGGAGACGAACACCGGGGAGCTGTTTTTT.

This chain's CDR3 is CASSLMGEGYEQYF. The CDR3 region has the DNA TGCGCCAGCAGCTTGATGGGAGAGGGCTACGAGCAGTACTTC. The J gene is TRBJ2-7, the V gene TRBV5-1; D possibly corresponds to TRBD2 (5 bases). The V gene lost 1 base and the J gene lost 3 bases, with 11 bases spanning the gap. Germline CDR1 is SGHRS and CDR2 is YFSETQ. CDR3 size: 14 residues.

The chain has TRBV6-2 or TRBV6-3 and TRBJ1-2; 8 positions agree with TRBD1. The V gene's germline CDR1 is MNHEY and CDR2 SVGEGT. V shed 2 bases and J 2 bases; nucleotides not matched to a gene: 7. The CDR3 has 16 amino acids. CDR3 nucleotide sequence: TGTGCCAGCAGTTACCTCGGACAGGGAAGCAACTATGGCTACACCTTC. Its translation is CASSYLGQGSNYGYTF.

The CDR3 is CSALWDPSPDTQYF. CDR3 nucleotide sequence: TGCAGTGCCCTCTGGGACCCCTCACCAGATACGCAGTATTTT. V and J are TRBV20-1 and TRBJ2-3, with D possibly called TRBD1 or TRBD2 (5 bases each). V was pared by 6 bases and J by 4 bases, with 17 bases between. The CDR3 runs to 14 residues. Per germline, CDR1 DFQATT and CDR2 SNEGSKA (reference sequence).

Ten or more counts support this clonotype. This chain links TRBV10-3 with TRBJ1-1, with unresolved D. CDR1 and CDR2 (germline): ENHRY, SYGVKD. The CDR3 contains 16 residues. V was trimmed by 4 bases and J by 0 bases, leaving 15 bases between them. CDR3 sequence reads: CAISARDIGMNTEAFF. CDR3 coding DNA: TGTGCCATCAGTGCTCGTGATATCGGTATGAACACTGAAGCTTTCTTT.

This rearrangement joins TRBV15 to TRBJ2-7, with 9 bases matching TRBD2. The trim removed 6 bases at V and 4 bases at J, leaving 7 bases unmatched. The CDR3 spans 14 residues. Germline loops: CDR1 LNHNV, CDR2 YYDKDF (reference sequence). The CDR3 is CATRGVAGDYEQYF. The CDR3 bases are TGTGCCACCAGAGGGGTAGCGGGAGATTACGAGCAGTACTTC.

This clonotype occurred a few times. This chain joins TRBV5-5 and TRBJ1-1; D is undetermined. This CDR3 spans 14 amino acids. V lost 2 bases, J lost 4 bases, and 12 bases lay in between. Germline V gene sequence: CDR1 SGHKS, CDR2 YYEKEE (reference sequence). The CDR3 DNA reads TGTGCCAGCAGCTTCCTATCGGGGAGCACTGAAGCTTTCTTT. This codes for CASSFLSGSTEAFF. Looking up the rest from reference TRBV5-5 and TRBJ1-1 gives the full variable domain: DAGVTQSPTHLIKTRGQQVTLRCSPISGHKSVSWYQQVLGQGPQFIFQYYEKEERGRGNFPDRFSARQFPNYSSELNVNALLLGDSALYLCASSFLSGSTEAFFGQGTRLTVV.

The rearrangement uses TRBV5-1 and TRBJ2-3; TRBD2 matches 7 bases. Germline CDR1 is SGHRS and CDR2 is YFSETQ. CDR3 length equals 13 residues. V dropped 5 bases and J dropped 6; count of bases not matched to a gene: 6. The CDR3 DNA follows: TGCGCCAGCAGTTATACTAGCGTGGATACGCAGTATTTT. Translated: CASSYTSVDTQYF.

The chain employs TRBV19 and TRBJ2-2; D is unclear. The V and J ends lost 6 bases and 8 bases respectively, with 16 bases between them. The CDR3 has 14 residues. In germline, CDR1 is LNHDA, CDR2 SQIVND (reference sequence). The CDR3 DNA sequence: TGTGCCAGTAGCGAATACCGAACCGCAGGGGAGCTGTTTTTT. Translation: CASSEYRTAGELFF. Based on the CDR3 plus reference TRBV19 and TRBJ2-2, the full variable domain is DGGITQSPKYLFRKEGQNVTLSCEQNLNHDAMYWYRQDPGQGLRLIYYSQIVNDFQKGDIAEGYSVSREKKESFPLTVTSAQKNPTAFYLCASSEYRTAGELFFGEGSRLTVL.

In its sample, this clonotype was seen a few times. Here the CDR3 omits its conserved ending phenylalanine or tryptophan, so a read error is the likely source. This rearrangement joins TRBV7-2 to TRBJ1-2; the D is unclear. Trimming removed 1 base at V and 6 bases at J, with 12 bases between. Germline V lookup: CDR1 SGHTA, CDR2 FQGNSA. CDR3 length equals 14 residues. The CDR3 region has the DNA TGTGCCAGCAGCTTAGTGGGGAGGTTGGATGGCTACACCTTG. Its protein product is CASSLVGRLDGYTL.

This sequence joins TRBV24-1 and TRBJ2-1; weak D call: TRBD1 (6 bases). The CDR3 is 13 amino acids. V was trimmed by 1 base and J by 9 bases, leaving 9 bases between them. Germline CDR1 is KGHDR and CDR2 is SFDVKD. The CDR3 loop reads CATSDFRGVEQFF. DNA for the CDR3: TGTGCCACCAGTGATTTCAGGGGTGTTGAGCAGTTCTTC.

This clonotype appeared many times. J is TRBJ2-7 and V is TRBV14, with 8 bases fitting TRBD2. The germline CDR1 and CDR2 sequences are SGHDN and FVKESK. This CDR3 contains 16 residues. After removal of 0 bases from V and 4 bases from J, the junction contained 8 bases not matched to a gene. This chain's CDR3 is CASSQEPSGRWYEQYF. In DNA form, the CDR3 reads TGTGCCAGCAGCCAAGAACCCAGCGGGAGATGGTACGAGCAGTACTTC.

The V and J genes are TRBV24-1 and TRBJ2-5, with a possible D match to TRBD2 (7 bases). Trimming pared 2 bases from V and 6 bases from J, leaving 18 bases between. CDR1 KGHDR and CDR2 SFDVKD come from the germline V gene. The CDR3 is made up of 16 amino acids. CDR3 bases: TGTGCCACCAGTGATTGGGGCCGCGGGGGCTCGAAGACCCAGTACTTC. It specifies CATSDWGRGGSKTQYF.